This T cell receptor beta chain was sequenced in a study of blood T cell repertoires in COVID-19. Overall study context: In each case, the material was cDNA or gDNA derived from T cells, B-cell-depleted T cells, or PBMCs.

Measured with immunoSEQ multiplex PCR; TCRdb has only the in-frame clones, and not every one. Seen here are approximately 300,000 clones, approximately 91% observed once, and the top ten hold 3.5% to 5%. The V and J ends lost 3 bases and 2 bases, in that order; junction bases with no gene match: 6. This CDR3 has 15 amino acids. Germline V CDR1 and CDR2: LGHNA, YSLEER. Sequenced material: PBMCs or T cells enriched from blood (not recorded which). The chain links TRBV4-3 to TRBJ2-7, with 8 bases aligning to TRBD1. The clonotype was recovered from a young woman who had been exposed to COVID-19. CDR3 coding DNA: TGCGCCAGCAGCCATCAGACAGGGGCTCCCTACGAGCAGTACTTC. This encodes CASSHQTGAPYEQYF.